This T cell receptor beta chain was sequenced in a study of CD8 T cells in Susac syndrome. This clonotype was seen just once. RNA totalling roughly 0.5 to 1 ug underwent reverse transcription with random hexamers. TCRdb called the immunoSEQ multiplex PCR reads again in MiXCR, with one record for every CDR3 protein. Of about 150,000 distinct CDR3 sequences listed, less than 97% are singletons. Specimen: CD8+ T cells from PBMCs. The receptor was isolated from a human donor with multiple sclerosis.

CDR3 in amino acids: CASSPWGTGVEQYF. The CDR3 DNA follows: TGTGCCAGCAGCCCGTGGGGGACAGGGGTCGAGCAGTACTTC. This rearrangement joins TRBV12-3 or TRBV12-4 to TRBJ2-7, with 10 bases that match TRBD1. The CDR3 is 14 amino acids. V lost 6 bases, J lost 6 bases, and 8 bases stayed unmatched.